A single TCR beta chain is shown here with its context. Trimming took off 4 bases at V and 2 bases at J, with 10 bases between the two ends. The CDR3 is made up of 14 amino acids. CDR1 is SGHRS and CDR2 is YFSETQ in the germline V gene. This record belongs to a study of shared clonotypes between healthy human individuals. Background on the study: A few men and two women, aged 18 to 49, were donors.

CD8 cells regarded as naive lacked CD45RO, were positively chosen for CCR7, and omitted terminally differentiated effector memory CD45RA+ cells. Sorted-subset replicate PCRs used approximately 200 ng of genomic DNA. This amount corresponded to about 29,000 T cell genomes. In the original processing: Quality scores were absent from the junction-only immunoSEQ sequences, so filtering differed. Repertoires were generated with immunoSEQ multiplex PCR, while TCRdb's copy carries only in-frame clones and drops some. V, J and clone size reflect that table, while D and trimming were determined from the DNA. The data show 2 million to 2.5 million clones, roughly 95% seen once.

This TCR was sampled from a man aged 18 to 30 in good health. The source material was naive CD8+ T cells sorted from blood. V gene TRBV5-1 combines with J gene TRBJ2-1; TRBD1 is a possible D gene (6 bases). The DNA for the CDR3 is TGCGCCAGCAGCATGACAGGACCCTACAATGAGCAGTTCTTC. The encoded protein is CASSMTGPYNEQFF.